The T cell receptor beta chain described here comes from a study of molecular identifiers for immune sequencing clone quantification. J was trimmed by 6 bases and V by 8 bases; bases with no gene match: 14. Germline CDR1 SNHLY, CDR2 FYNNEI. The CDR3 length is 15 residues. TCRdb ran MiXCR on the PCR reads and lists one entry per CDR3 protein. The top ten hold 0.85% of the sample, which has under 650,000 distinct CDR3 sequences, 20% seen once. This clonotype was detected many times. This TCR was recovered from a human donor in good health. Some libraries in this study had Jurkat cell RNA spiked in. Sequences were obtained from naive CD8+ T cells from blood, with Jurkat cell RNA spiked in. Sample subset: FACS-sorted CD8+CD4-CCR7+CD45RA+ naive T cells. The genes are TRBV2 and TRBJ2-5; 8 bases fit TRBD1. The CDR3 sequence is CASSERTGRLKTQYF. The CDR3 nucleotides are TGTGCCAGCTCGGAGAGGACAGGGAGGTTGAAGACCCAGTACTTC.